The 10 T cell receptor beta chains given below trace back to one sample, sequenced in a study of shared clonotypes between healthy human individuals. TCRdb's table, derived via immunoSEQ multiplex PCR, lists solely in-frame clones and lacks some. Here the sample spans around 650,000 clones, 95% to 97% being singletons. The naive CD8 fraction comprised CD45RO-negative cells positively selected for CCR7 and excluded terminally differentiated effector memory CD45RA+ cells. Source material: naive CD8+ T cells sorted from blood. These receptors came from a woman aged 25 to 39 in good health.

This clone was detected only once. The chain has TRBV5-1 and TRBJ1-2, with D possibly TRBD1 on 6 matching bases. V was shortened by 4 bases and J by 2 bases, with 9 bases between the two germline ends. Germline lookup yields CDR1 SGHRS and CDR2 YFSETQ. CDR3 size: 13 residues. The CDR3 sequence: CASSADRNYGYTF. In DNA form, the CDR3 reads TGCGCCAGCAGCGCCGACAGGAACTATGGCTACACCTTC.

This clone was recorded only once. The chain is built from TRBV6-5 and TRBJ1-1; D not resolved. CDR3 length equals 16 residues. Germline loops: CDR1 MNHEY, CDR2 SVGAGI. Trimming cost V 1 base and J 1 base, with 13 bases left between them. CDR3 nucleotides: TGTGCCAGCAGTTACTGGGTGGTACCGTCGAACACTGAAGCTTTCTTT. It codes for CASSYWVVPSNTEAFF.

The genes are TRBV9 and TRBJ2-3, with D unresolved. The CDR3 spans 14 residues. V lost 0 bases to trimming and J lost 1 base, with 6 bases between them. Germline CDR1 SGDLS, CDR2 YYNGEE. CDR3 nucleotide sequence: TGTGCCAGCAGCGTAGGCCAACGCACAGATACGCAGTATTTT. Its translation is CASSVGQRTDTQYF.

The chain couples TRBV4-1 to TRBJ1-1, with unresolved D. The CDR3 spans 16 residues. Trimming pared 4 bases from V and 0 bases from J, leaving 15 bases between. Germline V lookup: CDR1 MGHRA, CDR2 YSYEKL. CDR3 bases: TGCGCCAGCAGCCCCTGGTCGGCGGCCATGAACACTGAAGCTTTCTTT. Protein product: CASSPWSAAMNTEAFF.

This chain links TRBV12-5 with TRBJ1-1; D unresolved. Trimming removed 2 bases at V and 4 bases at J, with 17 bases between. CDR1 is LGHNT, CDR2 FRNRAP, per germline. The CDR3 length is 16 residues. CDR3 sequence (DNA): TGTGCTAGTGGTTTGACAAGTGGCGGGGTCGGCACTGAAGCTTTCTTT. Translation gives CASGLTSGGVGTEAFF.

The CDR3 sequence: CASSDLSSYNEQFF. Here the CDR3 DNA reads TGTGCCAGCAGTGACCTTTCCTCCTACAATGAGCAGTTCTTC. The chain links TRBV6-1 to TRBJ2-1; no definite D call. Trimming shortened V by 3 bases and J by 0 bases, and 6 bases separated the two germline ends. The V gene's germline CDR1 is MNHNS and CDR2 SASEGT. CDR3 length: 14 residues.

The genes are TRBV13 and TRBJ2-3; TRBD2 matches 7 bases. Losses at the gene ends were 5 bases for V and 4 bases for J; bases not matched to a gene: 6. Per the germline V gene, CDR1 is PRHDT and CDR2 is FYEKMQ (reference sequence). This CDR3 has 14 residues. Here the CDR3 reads CASSPWGRADTQYF. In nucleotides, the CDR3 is TGTGCCAGCAGCCCATGGGGGAGGGCAGATACGCAGTATTTT.

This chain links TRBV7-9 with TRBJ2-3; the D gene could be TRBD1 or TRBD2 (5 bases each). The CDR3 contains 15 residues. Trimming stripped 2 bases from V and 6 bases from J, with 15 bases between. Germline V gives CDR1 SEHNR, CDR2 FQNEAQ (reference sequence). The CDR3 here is CASSLTGPQTDTQYF. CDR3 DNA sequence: TGTGCCAGCAGCTTAACGGGGCCGCAAACGGATACGCAGTATTTT.

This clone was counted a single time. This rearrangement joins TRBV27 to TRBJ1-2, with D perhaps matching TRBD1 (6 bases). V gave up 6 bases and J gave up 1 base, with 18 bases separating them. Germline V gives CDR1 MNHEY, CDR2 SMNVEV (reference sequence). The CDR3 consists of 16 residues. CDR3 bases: TGTGCCAGCAGCCGTGAGGGGGGTTGGTATAACTATGGCTACACCTTC. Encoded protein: CASSREGGWYNYGYTF.

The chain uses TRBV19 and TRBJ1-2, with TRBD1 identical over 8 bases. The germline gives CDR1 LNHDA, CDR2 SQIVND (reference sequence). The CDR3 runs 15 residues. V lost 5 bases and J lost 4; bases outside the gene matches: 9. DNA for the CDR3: TGTGCCAGTAGTCCTGGACAGGGATTTATCTATGGCTACACCTTC. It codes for CASSPGQGFIYGYTF.